This TCR beta chain was sequenced for a study of identical twins. Each CDR3 protein gets one entry after TCRdb re-called the 5' RACE reads with MiXCR. This sample yields 500,000 or so distinct CDR3 sequences, of which less than 25% are seen a single time; 0.91% belongs to the top ten. Per the germline V gene, CDR1 is LGHDT and CDR2 is YNNKEL (reference sequence). CDR3 length: 15 residues. The ends were cut back, 1 base at V and 4 bases at J, with 8 bases in the middle. Separately, the same data were catalogued under a study of T cells expressing NK-cell markers. That paper notes: One of the eight sequenced donors was seronegative, whereas the other seven were HCMV-seropositive. Topping the CD3+CD56-NKG2C+ fraction as well were these clonotypes, in four donors. It was still unclear whether expanded NKG2C+ T cell clones were HCMV specific.

J is TRBJ2-6 and V is TRBV3-1; weak D call: TRBD1 (5 bases). This clonotype was sampled from a woman aged 18-29 years in good health. The sample comprised CD4+ T cells sorted from blood. The CDR3 coding sequence is TGTGCCAGCAGCCAAGGGTGGACAGGGGCCAACGTCCTGACTTTC. It yields the protein CASSQGWTGANVLTF.